This TCR beta chain stems from a study of T cells in localized non-small cell lung cancer. Study-level points and caveats: It was uninvolved adjacent lung that showed the highest T cell clonality, exceeding tumor. There were a median roughly 60 of the top 100 tumor clones appearing in adjacent lung.

Trimming removed 1 base at V and 9 bases at J, with 18 bases between. This CDR3 is built from 15 residues. Germline CDR1 reads SGHTA; CDR2 reads FQGNSA. With respect to this clone: Its antigen is still unknown.

Produced via immunoSEQ multiplex PCR; TCRdb's table is partial and in-frame only. The sample holds 30,000 or so clones; more than 70% are singletons and the top ten take 13%. This clonotype was obtained from an older female donor with stage III squamous cell lung carcinoma. Sequences were derived from peripheral blood, sampled before any cancer treatment. The V call is TRBV7-2, the J call TRBJ2-5; tentative D call: TRBD2 (6 bases). The CDR3 nucleotides are TGTGCCAGCAGCTTAGATGGTAGCGGCCCCACGGCCCAGTACTTC. Translating gives CASSLDGSGPTAQYF.